This T cell receptor beta chain is drawn from a study of blood T cell repertoires in COVID-19. Study summary: Nucleic acid was either cDNA or gDNA, and it came from T cells, B-cell-depleted T cells, or PBMCs.

Clones were read by immunoSEQ multiplex PCR, and TCRdb kept only the in-frame ones, dropping some. The table shows around 120,000 clones, with about nine tenths occurring only once. The germline gives CDR1 LNHDA, CDR2 SQIVND (reference sequence). The CDR3 is 16 amino acids. With 4 bases removed from V and 2 bases from J, the gap between germline ends came to 16 bases. The chain joins TRBV19 to TRBJ2-3; possible D gene TRBD2, 7 bases. The clonotype comes from a man between 65 and 85 years old who had recovered from COVID-19. The sample taken for sequencing was peripheral blood. The CDR3: CASSTAGGLSTDTQYF. CDR3 nucleotide sequence: TGTGCCAGTAGTACAGCCGGGGGGCTTTCCACAGATACGCAGTATTTT.